This passage covers 22 T cell receptor beta chains from one sample sequenced in a study of metastatic and nonmetastatic thyroid tumors. All patients were untreated before thyroid surgery. TCRdb redid the clone calls on the PCR reads using MiXCR. The sample has 25,000 to 35,000 clones; 20% to 25% are singletons. Sample: blood. The source is a female donor with papillary thyroid cancer or a benign thyroid nodule (not recorded which). Some clones in this sample may be carry-over from other donors' samples.

This clone was found a few times. This likely comes from a read error, as the CDR3 has no conserved phenylalanine or tryptophan at its end. This chain joins TRBV6-1 and TRBJ1-2; possible D gene TRBD1, 6 bases. Trimming stripped 8 bases from V and 8 bases from J, with 24 bases between. Germline V lookup: CDR1 MNHNS, CDR2 SASEGT. This CDR3 comprises 15 residues. CDR3 protein: CASGPLTGTSGGYTL. CDR3 in DNA: TGTGCCAGCGGCCCCCTCACCGGGACATCGGGAGGCTACACCTTA.

This clone was detected ten times or more. The chain combines TRBV20-1 with TRBJ1-2; D is perhaps TRBD1 (6 bases). The ends were cut back, 3 bases at V and 0 bases at J, with 11 bases in the middle. The CDR3 is 14 amino acids. Germline V gene data show CDR1 as DFQATT and CDR2 as SNEGSKA (reference sequence). CDR3 region: CSARDSIANYGYTF. In nucleotides, the CDR3 is TGCAGTGCTAGGGACAGTATAGCTAACTATGGCTACACCTTC.

This clone occurred many times. The V and J genes are TRBV9 and TRBJ1-4; D unclear. V lost 0 bases, J lost 8 bases, and 14 bases lay in between. CDR3 length: 15 residues. CDR1 and CDR2 from the germline V gene are SGDLS and YYNGEE. DNA of the CDR3: TGTGCCAGCAGCGTAGGAGGAGGCGTAGGCGAAAAACTGTTTTTT. Amino acid sequence: CASSVGGGVGEKLFF.

As to this clone: A much larger clone sits a single nucleotide away, making a read error possible. The sample contains more than one DNA sequence encoding this CDR3. The chain uses TRBV2 and TRBJ1-6; D is perhaps TRBD1 (6 bases). CDR3 length: 16 amino acids. CDR1 is SNHLY, CDR2 FYNNEI, per germline. The CDR3 DNA is TGTGCCAGCAGTGTCTTGGGTACAGGGCTTAATTCACCCCCCCACTTT. Protein product: CASSVLGTGLNSPPHF.

This chain connects TRBV9 to TRBJ2-5, with D perhaps TRBD1 or TRBD2 (5 bases each). Germline V gene sequence: CDR1 SGDLS, CDR2 YYNGEE. The CDR3 is 16 residues long. V was shortened by 4 bases and J by 4 bases, with 20 bases between the two germline ends. The CDR3 coding sequence is TGTGCCAGCAGCTCCACACGGGACGATCTGGCAGAGACCCAGTACTTC. Translation gives CASSSTRDDLAETQYF.

V usage is TRBV10-1 and J usage is TRBJ2-5; TRBD1 matches at 10 bases. CDR1 WNHNN and CDR2 SYGVQD come from the germline V gene (reference sequence). This CDR3 is 15 amino acids long. V was clipped by 3 bases and J by 3 bases; unmatched bases: 4. Written as DNA, the CDR3 is TGCGCCAGCAGTGATGGACAGGGGGGGAAAGAGACCCAGTACTTC. Amino acids: CASSDGQGGKETQYF.

By share, this clone counts as medium-sized. This rearrangement joins TRBV6-1 to TRBJ2-7, with D uncertain. Germline lookup yields CDR1 MNHNS and CDR2 SASEGT. CDR3 length: 13 residues. Trimming removed 1 base from V and 3 bases from J, with 7 bases in between. The CDR3 bases are TGTGCCAGCAGTGAAGAGATGAACTACGAGCAGTACTTC. Amino acid sequence: CASSEEMNYEQYF.

To note about this clone: One end of the junction does not line up with germline, which may come from a read error. V is TRBV20-1 and J is TRBJ2-7; D is undetermined. The CDR3 runs 15 residues. Germline assignment: CDR1 DFQATT and CDR2 SNEGSKA (reference sequence). The CDR3 here is CSARDPAGVSYDQYF. Here the CDR3 DNA reads TGCAGTGCTAGAGATCCGGCAGGAGTCTCCTACGATCAGTACTTC.

This clone showed up many times. This chain links TRBV19 with TRBJ1-2; 10 bases agree with TRBD1. The CDR3 consists of 14 residues. Trimming took 9 bases from V and 7 from J; bases not matched to a gene: 11. Germline-derived CDR1 and CDR2 are LNHDA and SQIVND (reference sequence). CDR3 coding DNA: TGTGCCAGGCGCGCGGACAGGGGGGAAGGTGGCTACACCTTC. Translation gives CARRADRGEGGYTF.

The chain uses TRBV20-1 and TRBJ2-7; no reliable D call. Trimming removed 4 bases at V and 4 bases at J, with 11 bases between. The CDR3 covers 12 residues. CDR1 and CDR2 (germline): DFQATT, SNEGSKA (reference sequence). CDR3 region: CSAKTRTYEQYF. Here the CDR3 DNA reads TGCAGTGCTAAAACAAGGACGTACGAGCAGTACTTC.

The chain couples TRBV2 to TRBJ2-5, with D possibly being TRBD1 or TRBD2 (5 bases each). Between the trimmed V and J ends, which lost 10 bases and 4 bases, there was a span of 16 bases. The CDR3 loop spans 13 amino acids. CDR1 and CDR2 from the germline V gene are SNHLY and FYNNEI. The CDR3 coding sequence is TGTGCCACCCTAGAGGGAAGGGGAGAGACCCAGTACTTC. It codes for CATLEGRGETQYF.

In this sample, this clone turned up a few times. The J gene is TRBJ2-7, the V gene TRBV15; TRBD1 matches 8 bases. J lost 1 base, V lost 3 bases, and 5 bases had no gene match. Germline CDR1 LNHNV, CDR2 YYDKDF (reference sequence). The CDR3 length is 15 residues. The CDR3 DNA is TGTGCCACCAGCAGTGACAGGGGCCTTTCCTACGAGCAGTACGTC. Protein product: CATSSDRGLSYEQYV.

This clone was detected only a few times. This may come from a read error, since a much larger clone is one base off. The rearrangement links TRBV2 to TRBJ2-5, with D perhaps TRBD2 (7 bases). The CDR3 runs 13 residues. The germline CDR1 and CDR2 sequences are SNHLY and FYNNEI. CDR3 protein: CASRGGGQETRYF. CDR3 bases: TGTGCCAGCAGGGGGGGGGGACAAGAGACCCGGTACTTC. Using reference TRBV2 and TRBJ2-5 for the parts outside the CDR3, the full variable domain is EPEVTQTPSHQVTQMGQEVILRCVPISNHLYFYWYRQILGQKVEFLVSFYNNEISEKSEIFDDQFSVERPDGSNFTLKIRSTKLEDSAMYFCASRGGGQETRYFGPGTRLLVL.

This clone was observed many times. The chain uses TRBV6-2 or TRBV6-3 and TRBJ2-1; D is possibly TRBD2 (6 bases). Trimming took off 6 bases at V and 9 bases at J, with 12 bases between the two ends. The CDR3 length is 12 residues. The germline gives CDR1 MNHEY, CDR2 SVGEGT. The CDR3 protein is CASSTSLSEQFF. DNA for the CDR3: TGTGCCAGCAGCACTAGCCTCAGTGAGCAGTTCTTC.

V usage is TRBV28 and J usage is TRBJ2-1, with TRBD2 matching over 7 bases. Germline V lookup: CDR1 MDHEN, CDR2 SYDVKM. After removal of 6 bases from V and 5 bases from J, the junction contained 4 bases not matched to a gene. The CDR3 spans 13 residues. CDR3 amino acids: CASRPSGDNEQFF. CDR3 sequence (DNA): TGTGCCAGCAGGCCTAGCGGAGACAATGAGCAGTTCTTC.

The table lists this clone with many counts. The genes are TRBV24-1 and TRBJ2-3, with TRBD1 matching over 7 bases. J was trimmed by 6 bases and V by 5 bases; bases with no gene match: 13. In germline, CDR1 is KGHDR, CDR2 SFDVKD. The CDR3 consists of 16 residues. DNA for the CDR3: TGTGCCACCAGTGGAGCCTCCGGGGTACAGGGGGATACGCAGTATTTT. It yields the protein CATSGASGVQGDTQYF.

This clone was observed many times. The identical CDR3 is also encoded by other nucleotide sequences in the sample. The chain is built from TRBV2 and TRBJ1-5; unclear D gene. This CDR3 comprises 14 residues. Germline lookup yields CDR1 SNHLY and CDR2 FYNNEI. Trimming pared 2 bases from V and 2 bases from J, leaving 7 bases between. This CDR3 is CASSEQRGNQPQHF. The CDR3 DNA is TGTGCCAGCAGTGAACAGCGGGGCAATCAGCCCCAGCATTTT.

This clone has ten or more counts. The genes are TRBV6-1 and TRBJ2-3; D is unclear. This CDR3 has 12 residues. Between the trimmed V and J ends, which lost 7 bases and 2 bases, there was a span of 7 bases. Germline V gene data show CDR1 as MNHNS and CDR2 as SASEGT. The CDR3 DNA reads TGTGCCAGCACCTTGAACACAGATACGCAGTATTTT. Translated, it gives CASTLNTDTQYF.

This clone appeared a few times. The chain carries TRBV29-1 and TRBJ1-2, with D uncertain. V was shortened by 6 bases and J by 0 bases, with 11 bases between the two germline ends. The CDR3 covers 13 residues. Per the germline V gene, CDR1 is SQVTM and CDR2 is ANQGSEA. In nucleotides, the CDR3 is TGCAGCGTCCAGACATCCTCTAACTATGGCTACACCTTC. Encoded protein: CSVQTSSNYGYTF.

This clone was observed at least ten times. The rearrangement links TRBV10-2 to TRBJ2-7, with TRBD2 identical over 11 bases. The ends lost 6 bases at V and 4 bases at J; junction bases unmatched: 8. CDR1 is WSHSY and CDR2 is SAAADI in the germline V gene. The CDR3 consists of 15 residues. The CDR3 loop reads CASRKTGTSGYEQYF. In DNA, the CDR3 is TGCGCCAGCAGGAAGACCGGGACTAGCGGTTACGAGCAGTACTTC.

In this sample, this clone turned up a few times. For the CDR3, the DNA is TGTGCCAGCAGTTACTCTGCAGGGACTAACTATGGCTACACCTTC. It yields the protein CASSYSAGTNYGYTF. V and J are TRBV6-6 and TRBJ1-2; D possibly corresponds to TRBD1 (5 bases). Germline V gene sequence: CDR1 MNHNY, CDR2 SVGAGI (reference sequence). V lost 0 bases and J lost 0, with 8 bases in between. CDR3 length equals 15 residues.

This clone was counted a few times. The junction departs from germline at one end; a sequencing error may be responsible. The V gene is TRBV15, the J gene TRBJ1-1, with D tentatively TRBD1 (5 bases). The germline V gene encodes CDR1 LNHNV and CDR2 YYDKDF (reference sequence). This CDR3 region has 14 residues. The CDR3 reads CATTTGQMNAEAFF. DNA of the CDR3: TGTGCCACAACCACGGGGCAGATGAACGCTGAAGCTTTCTTT.